This entry lists 21 T cell receptor beta chains sequenced from one sample in a study of blood T cell repertoires in COVID-19. Assay: immunoSEQ multiplex PCR; the TCRdb copy retains only in-frame clones and omits some. The sample records roughly 200,000 clones, roughly 91% being singletons. Specimen: peripheral blood. These receptors were obtained from a man in his forties with active or convalescent COVID-19.

The genes are TRBV7-9 and TRBJ2-5; TRBD1 agrees at 8 bases. The J segment lost 5 bases and the V segment lost 4 bases, leaving 9 bases of the junction unmatched. This CDR3 is 15 amino acids long. Germline-derived CDR1 and CDR2 are SEHNR and FQNEAQ (reference sequence). The CDR3 loop is CASSSGQGGRETQYF. CDR3 nucleotides: TGTGCCAGCAGCTCCGGACAGGGCGGTCGGGAGACCCAGTACTTC.

The rearrangement joins TRBV7-2 to TRBJ1-5; D unclear. In germline, CDR1 is SGHTA, CDR2 FQGNSA. V was cut by 5 bases and J by 8 bases, with 10 bases left in between. The CDR3 loop spans 12 amino acids. CDR3 coding DNA: TGTGCCAGCAGCAGACCGAGGGAGCCCCAGCATTTT. Translating gives CASSRPREPQHF.

The chain carries TRBV5-1 and TRBJ1-1; unclear D gene. This CDR3 is built from 14 residues. Germline CDR1 SGHRS, CDR2 YFSETQ. Trimming removed 6 bases from V and 1 base from J, with 13 bases in between. CDR3 amino acids: CASTLEGRNTEAFF. CDR3 DNA: TGCGCCAGCACCTTAGAGGGAAGGAACACTGAAGCTTTCTTT.

This rearrangement joins TRBV7-2 to TRBJ2-1; 8 bases align to TRBD2. Trimming cost V 5 bases and J 3 bases; bases outside gene matches: 15. The CDR3 has 18 residues. The germline CDR1 and CDR2 sequences are SGHTA and FQGNSA. CDR3 sequence reads: CASSLLGGGIPIYNEQFF. The CDR3 coding sequence is TGTGCCAGCAGCCTCCTCGGCGGGGGGATCCCTATCTACAATGAGCAGTTCTTC. Supplemented by reference TRBV7-2 and TRBJ2-1, the full variable domain reads GAGVSQSPSNKVTEKGKDVELRCDPISGHTALYWYRQSLGQGLEFLIYFQGNSAPDKSGLPSDRFSAERTGGSVSTLTIQRTQQEDSAVYLCASSLLGGGIPIYNEQFFGPGTRLTVL.

The chain has TRBV18 and TRBJ2-1; D is unresolved. Germline CDR1 KGHSH, CDR2 LQKENI. This CDR3 comprises 14 residues. Trimming pared 0 bases from V and 6 bases from J, leaving 9 bases between. CDR3 amino acids: CASSPPFSVNEQFF. In DNA, the CDR3 is TGTGCCAGCTCACCACCCTTCAGCGTCAATGAGCAGTTCTTC.

This sequence joins TRBV18 and TRBJ2-1; the match to TRBD2 covers 14 bases. CDR1 is KGHSH, CDR2 LQKENI, per germline. The ends lost 3 bases at V and 8 bases at J; junction bases unmatched: 12. The CDR3 contains 18 residues. CDR3 coding DNA: TGTGCCAGCTCACCCAGCCGGACTAGCGGGAGGAAGGAGGATGAGCAGTTCTTC. This translates into CASSPSRTSGRKEDEQFF.

This sequence joins TRBV5-1 and TRBJ1-3, with 8 bases lining up with TRBD1. This CDR3 spans 17 amino acids. V lost 3 bases to trimming and J lost 0 bases; unmatched junction nucleotides: 8. Germline values: CDR1 SGHRS, CDR2 YFSETQ. The CDR3 loop is CASSSEGQADSGNTIYF. DNA of the CDR3: TGCGCCAGCAGCTCGGAGGGACAGGCAGACTCTGGAAACACCATATATTTT.

The chain couples TRBV5-6 to TRBJ1-5; D unclear. Germline values: CDR1 SGHDT, CDR2 YYEEEE. Trimming stripped 0 bases from V and 0 bases from J, with 13 bases between. This CDR3 region has 17 residues. The CDR3 spells CASSLAKGGDSNQPQHF. In nucleotides, the CDR3 is TGTGCCAGCAGCTTGGCCAAGGGAGGTGATAGCAATCAGCCCCAGCATTTT.

The chain joins TRBV5-1 to TRBJ2-6; no definite D call. The CDR3 is made up of 16 amino acids. Trimming shortened V by 0 bases and J by 0 bases, and 7 bases separated the two germline ends. Looked up from germline, CDR1 is SGHRS and CDR2 is YFSETQ. Written as DNA, the CDR3 is TGCGCCAGCAGCTTGGGTCAGTTCTCTGGGGCCAACGTCCTGACTTTC. Its protein product is CASSLGQFSGANVLTF.

This rearrangement joins TRBV15 to TRBJ1-4; D is perhaps TRBD1 (6 bases). The CDR3 has 14 residues. V shed 3 bases and J shed 11 bases, with 16 bases lying between them. The V gene's germline CDR1 is LNHNV and CDR2 YYDKDF (reference sequence). The CDR3 protein is CATSRDHGQFKLFF. CDR3 DNA: TGTGCCACCAGCAGGGACCACGGACAGTTCAAACTGTTTTTT.

CDR3 region: CSASTSGSYEQYF. The CDR3 DNA reads as TGCAGTGCTAGTACTAGCGGGAGTTACGAGCAGTACTTC. The chain combines TRBV20-1 with TRBJ2-7; 11 bases are a match to TRBD2. Germline V gene sequence: CDR1 DFQATT, CDR2 SNEGSKA (reference sequence). This CDR3 is 13 amino acids long. J lost 4 bases, V lost 3 bases, and 2 bases had no gene match.

The V call is TRBV9, the J call TRBJ1-2; D unresolved. The CDR3 is 13 amino acids. Trimming shortened V by 0 bases and J by 8 bases, and 11 bases separated the two germline ends. Per the germline V gene, CDR1 is SGDLS and CDR2 is YYNGEE. Written as DNA, the CDR3 is TGTGCCAGCAGCGTAGAGGGCGGGGAAGGCTACACCTTC. It codes for CASSVEGGEGYTF.

The chain has TRBV5-1 and TRBJ1-5; 7 bases are a match to TRBD1. This CDR3 is built from 14 residues. Germline CDR1 and CDR2: SGHRS and YFSETQ. V lost 4 bases, J lost 5 bases, and 6 bases stayed unmatched. The CDR3 reads CASSTTGEDQPQHF. CDR3 DNA sequence: TGCGCCAGCAGCACAACAGGGGAGGATCAGCCCCAGCATTTT. Full variable domain (remainder filled in from reference TRBV5-1 and TRBJ1-5): KAGVTQTPRYLIKTRGQQVTLSCSPISGHRSVSWYQQTPGQGLQFLFEYFSETQRNKGNFPGRFSGRQFSNSRSEMNVSTLELGDSALYLCASSTTGEDQPQHFGDGTRLSIL.

The chain links TRBV5-1 to TRBJ2-2, with D unresolved. The ends were cut back, 7 bases at V and 1 base at J, with 11 bases in the middle. Per the germline V gene, CDR1 is SGHRS and CDR2 is YFSETQ. The CDR3 has 14 residues. CDR3 nucleotides: TGCGCCAGCTCCGAATCCGGGAACACCGGGGAGCTGTTTTTT. The encoded protein is CASSESGNTGELFF.

The J gene is TRBJ2-4, the V gene TRBV6-5; 8 nucleotides line up with TRBD1. V lost 8 bases, J lost 7 bases, and 10 bases stayed unmatched. The CDR3 has 14 amino acids. Per the germline V gene, CDR1 is MNHEY and CDR2 is SVGAGI. CDR3 nucleotides: TGTGCCAGCTCTCATGGGGGGACAGGCAACATTCAGTACTTC. Encoded protein: CASSHGGTGNIQYF.

The chain is built from TRBV19 and TRBJ2-2; TRBD1 agrees at 8 bases. V dropped 3 bases and J dropped 1; count of bases not matched to a gene: 4. CDR1 is LNHDA and CDR2 is SQIVND in the germline V gene (reference sequence). The CDR3 extends over 16 amino acids. The CDR3 DNA sequence: TGTGCCAGTAGTATTTCCGGGACAGGGAACACCGGGGAGCTGTTTTTT. Encoded protein: CASSISGTGNTGELFF.

V gene TRBV28 combines with J gene TRBJ2-7, with TRBD2 matching 7 bases. The length of the CDR3 is 15 residues. Trimming took 4 bases from V and 3 from J; bases not matched to a gene: 9. Germline CDR1 is MDHEN and CDR2 is SYDVKM. The CDR3 bases are TGTGCCAGCAGTTCTCCAGGGAGGGCTAACTACGAGCAGTACTTC. This sequence encodes CASSSPGRANYEQYF.

V and J are TRBV2 and TRBJ2-2; 12 bases align to TRBD1. From germline, CDR1 is SNHLY and CDR2 FYNNEI. Germline trimming cut 5 bases from V and 4 bases from J; bases unmatched to any gene: 8. The CDR3 has 17 residues. The CDR3, as DNA: TGTGCCAGCAGTAAGGGACAGGGGGCAGTTGGCACCGGGGAGCTGTTTTTT. Its translation is CASSKGQGAVGTGELFF.

Turning to this clone: A read error may produce the germline difference seen at one junction end. The rearrangement joins TRBV12-3 or TRBV12-4 to TRBJ2-7; unclear D gene. The CDR3 runs 11 residues. In nucleotides, the CDR3 is TGTGCCAGCAGTTTAGCTACCCGCACAGTCTTC. Amino acids: CASSLATRTVF.

The chain uses TRBV27 and TRBJ2-1; 10 positions agree with TRBD2. Germline V gene data show CDR1 as MNHEY and CDR2 as SMNVEV (reference sequence). J was trimmed by 6 bases and V by 5 bases; bases with no gene match: 10. The CDR3 has 16 residues. CDR3 in DNA: TGTGCCAGCAGTGCCCTAGCGGGAGTTGGGTCCAATGAGCAGTTCTTC. This gives the protein CASSALAGVGSNEQFF.

The chain joins TRBV18 to TRBJ2-1, with D perhaps matching TRBD1 (6 bases). The V gene lost 3 bases and the J gene lost 1 base, with 13 bases spanning the gap. Germline-derived CDR1 and CDR2 are KGHSH and LQKENI. The CDR3 is 16 amino acids. The DNA for the CDR3 is TGTGCCAGCTCACCCGATGGGACAACGTCCTACAATGAGCAGTTCTTC. This codes for CASSPDGTTSYNEQFF.